A selection of T cell receptor beta chains follows, all from one sample in a study of T cell repertoires in cytomegalovirus infection. TCRdb reprocessed the reads via MiXCR and lists one record per CDR3 protein. This table holds fewer than 700,000 distinct CDR3 sequences, 24% found once. The source material was CD8+ T cells from PBMCs. Receptors were obtained from a human donor in good health (CMV status not recorded). Some clones in this sample may be carry-over from other donors' samples. Both conserved end residues are part of each CDR3. Fields, in order: D gene, V gene, clone size, J gene, CDR3 protein, CDR3 DNA. D genes are given only for firm matches. A row's size may be missing; if present it is once, few, many or a size class.

.,TRBV6-2/TRBV6-3,.,TRBJ2-7,CASRDAKYEQYF,TGTGCCAGCAGGGACGCGAAGTACGAGCAGTACTTC
TRBD2,TRBV28,few,TRBJ2-1,CASSLLTSGGADFDEQFF,TGTGCCAGCAGTTTGTTAACTAGCGGGGGGGCCGATTTCGATGAGCAGTTCTTC
.,TRBV29-1,few,TRBJ2-1,CSVVGGRNEQFF,TGCAGCGTTGTCGGGGGGCGTAATGAGCAGTTCTTC
TRBD2,TRBV28,.,TRBJ2-3,CASSPAGTSGGAGDTQYF,TGTGCCAGCAGTCCCGCCGGGACTAGCGGGGGAGCAGGGGATACGCAGTATTTT
.,TRBV29-1,few,TRBJ1-2,CSGTDRKDGYTF,TGCAGCGGCACTGACAGGAAAGATGGCTACACCTTC
.,TRBV4-2,.,TRBJ2-2,CASSQGQYANTGELFF,TGTGCCAGCAGCCAAGGACAATACGCGAACACCGGGGAGCTGTTTTTT
TRBD2,TRBV6-2/TRBV6-3,.,TRBJ2-1,CASSFFAGGLYIYNEQFF,TGTGCCAGCAGTTTCTTCGCGGGGGGTCTATATATCTACAATGAGCAGTTCTTC
TRBD1,TRBV27,.,TRBJ1-5,CASSPTDRAIDQPQHF,TGTGCCAGCAGTCCTACGGACAGGGCTATTGATCAGCCCCAGCATTTT
TRBD2,TRBV7-7,many,TRBJ2-7,CASSQASGGYEQYF,TGTGCTAGCAGCCAAGCTAGCGGGGGTTACGAGCAGTACTTC
.,TRBV12-3/TRBV12-4,.,TRBJ2-5,CASSPARLQETQYF,TGTGCCAGCAGCCCCGCTCGCCTCCAAGAGACCCAGTACTTC
.,TRBV7-8,many,TRBJ2-3,CASSPAPGFSTDTQYF,TGTGCCAGCAGCCCAGCTCCAGGGTTTTCCACAGATACGCAGTATTTT
TRBD1,TRBV6-1,many,TRBJ1-1,CASSEGDSGAYQDEAFF,TGTGCCAGCAGTGAAGGGGACAGTGGGGCCTACCAGGATGAAGCTTTCTTT
TRBD1,TRBV6-2/TRBV6-3,.,TRBJ2-2,CASSFPDRTNTGELFF,TGTGCCAGCAGTTTCCCGGACAGGACGAACACCGGGGAGCTGTTTTTT
.,TRBV12-3/TRBV12-4,.,TRBJ2-5,CASSLQTEETQYF,TGTGCCAGCAGTTTACAGACGGAAGAGACCCAGTACTTC
.,TRBV5-6,.,TRBJ2-1,CAIARGGGFYNEQFF,TGTGCCATCGCACGGGGAGGGGGCTTTTACAATGAGCAGTTCTTC
.,TRBV2,few,TRBJ2-2,CASGDGELFF,TGTGCCAGCGGGGACGGGGAGCTGTTTTTT
.,TRBV5-1,few,TRBJ1-1,CASSPNTLEAFF,TGCGCCAGCAGCCCTAACACTCTAGAAGCTTTCTTT
TRBD1,TRBV7-6,many,TRBJ1-2,CASSYDGQAAGYTF,TGTGCCAGCAGTTACGACGGACAGGCCGCTGGCTACACCTTC
TRBD2,TRBV29-1,.,TRBJ2-3,CSVLGLAVSHADTQYF,TGCAGCGTCTTGGGACTAGCGGTTTCTCATGCGGATACGCAGTATTTT
.,TRBV7-2,many,TRBJ2-1,CASRDRDYFNEQFF,TGTGCCAGCAGGGACAGGGACTACTTCAATGAGCAGTTCTTC
.,TRBV12-3/TRBV12-4,.,TRBJ2-7,CASSLGGTFYEQYF,TGTGCCAGCAGTTTGGGCGGGACATTCTACGAGCAGTACTTC
.,TRBV19,once,TRBJ2-3,CASSIVADYTDTQYF,TGTGCCAGTAGTATTGTAGCGGATTACACAGATACGCAGTATTTT
.,TRBV2,few,TRBJ2-7,CASSAWQGGNYEQYF,TGTGCCAGCAGTGCGTGGCAGGGGGGAAACTACGAGCAGTACTTC
.,TRBV6-2/TRBV6-3,many,TRBJ2-5,CASSQPPGNGETQYF,TGTGCCAGCAGCCAGCCCCCGGGGAATGGGGAGACCCAGTACTTC
TRBD1,TRBV7-8,once,TRBJ1-5,CASNLAPGGQPQHF,TGTGCCAGCAACTTAGCCCCAGGGGGGCAGCCCCAGCATTTT
TRBD2,TRBV7-6,many,TRBJ2-1,CASSLAGGANEQFF,TGTGCCAGCAGCCTAGCCGGGGGGGCAAATGAGCAGTTCTTC
.,TRBV12-3/TRBV12-4,.,TRBJ2-1,CASSLVRKGNEQFF,TGTGCCAGCAGTTTGGTGAGGAAAGGCAATGAGCAGTTCTTC